The 18 T cell receptor beta chains given below trace back to one sample, sequenced in a study of blood T cells in healthy people across ages. A second PCR of roughly 6 to 12 cycles used a sample-barcoded 5' primer and a J-beta primer mix. One entry per CDR3 protein, called by TCRdb with MiXCR from the 5' RACE reads. Here the sample spans over 1,500,000 distinct CDR3 sequences, roughly 52% being singletons. Specimen: blood. The receptors here all came from a woman aged 40 to 50 in good health.

The sample holds many counts of this clonotype. The chain links TRBV20-1 to TRBJ2-5; TRBD1 agrees at 7 bases. The germline gives CDR1 DFQATT, CDR2 SNEGSKA (reference sequence). The CDR3 is made up of 14 amino acids. V shed 3 bases and J 4 bases; nucleotides not matched to a gene: 8. The CDR3 protein is CSASRQGMRETQYF. The CDR3 DNA is TGCAGTGCTAGCCGACAGGGAATGAGAGAGACCCAGTACTTC.

The chain uses TRBV10-3 and TRBJ2-1, with 12 positions matching TRBD2. Germline trimming cut 3 bases from V and 3 bases from J; bases unmatched to any gene: 3. The CDR3 length is 16 residues. The V gene's germline CDR1 is ENHRY and CDR2 SYGVKD. The CDR3 loop reads CAISDPGLAGYNEQFF. In DNA, the CDR3 is TGTGCCATCAGTGACCCGGGACTAGCGGGCTACAATGAGCAGTTCTTC.

This clonotype showed up just a few times. This sequence joins TRBV7-2 and TRBJ1-2; maybe TRBD1 (5 bases). CDR1 is SGHTA, CDR2 FQGNSA, per germline. The CDR3 contains 13 residues. V gave up 3 bases and J gave up 7 bases, with 12 bases separating them. CDR3 bases: TGTGCCAGCAGCTTGGCGGGGCACGTTGGCTACACCTTC. It codes for CASSLAGHVGYTF.

The V gene is TRBV4-3, the J gene TRBJ2-6; the match to TRBD2 covers 9 bases. The CDR3 loop spans 18 amino acids. With 5 bases clipped from V and 1 base from J, the junction kept 9 bases outside the gene matches. Germline V lookup: CDR1 LGHNA, CDR2 YSLEER. The CDR3 DNA follows: TGCGCCAGCAGCTCCTGGACTAGCGCATCTTCTGGGGCCAACGTCCTGACTTTC. Translating it yields CASSSWTSASSGANVLTF.

This clonotype was seen ten or more times. The rearrangement links TRBV7-2 to TRBJ2-1; D is undetermined. Germline lookup yields CDR1 SGHTA and CDR2 FQGNSA. Trimming cost V 1 base and J 3 bases, with 1 base left between them. The CDR3 extends over 12 amino acids. The CDR3 sequence is CASSLDYNEQFF. In DNA form, the CDR3 reads TGTGCCAGCAGCTTAGACTACAATGAGCAGTTCTTC.

The V gene is TRBV7-9, the J gene TRBJ1-2, with a weak D call TRBD1 (6 bases). The CDR3 is 17 amino acids. V lost 4 bases and J lost 5, with 23 bases in between. Germline V lookup: CDR1 SEHNR, CDR2 FQNEAQ (reference sequence). The CDR3 sequence is CASSSDRTARSRYGYTF. As DNA, the CDR3 is TGTGCCAGCAGCTCGGATAGGACAGCCCGTAGCAGATATGGCTACACCTTC.

For this clonotype: A much larger clonotype is one base distant, so this may be a read error. The chain recombines TRBV6-2 or TRBV6-3 with TRBJ2-1, with 14 bases identical to TRBD2. The V gene end was trimmed by 6 bases and the J gene end by 0 bases; junction bases not matched to a gene: 4. Per the germline V gene, CDR1 is MNHEY and CDR2 is SVGEGT. CDR3 length equals 17 residues. The CDR3 DNA reads as TGTGCCAGCAGGCGGACTAGCGGGGGGAGCTCCTACAATGAGCAGTTCTTC. Translation: CASRRTSGGSSYNEQFF.

This clonotype was observed many times. The junction shows a germline mismatch at one end, possibly a read error. V usage is TRBV5-1 and J usage is TRBJ1-2; maybe TRBD1 (6 bases). Germline V gene lookup returns CDR1 SGHRS and CDR2 YFSETQ. The CDR3 is 14 amino acids. The CDR3 sequence is CASSLQGRDYGYTF. The CDR3 bases are TGTGCCAGCAGCTTACAGGGACGGGACTATGGCTACACCTTC.

The DNA of the CDR3 is TGTGCCAGCAGTGTTAACAGGGGCCCCGGGGAGCTGTTTTTT. Its translation: CASSVNRGPGELFF. The V gene is TRBV6-2 or TRBV6-3, the J gene TRBJ2-2; 7 bases match TRBD1. The V segment lost 5 bases and the J segment 6 bases; nucleotides outside the gene matches: 6. Per the germline V gene, CDR1 is MNHEY and CDR2 is SVGEGT. This CDR3 has 14 amino acids.

This chain uses TRBV11-2 with TRBJ2-3; D is undetermined. CDR1 and CDR2 (germline): SGHAT, FQNNGV. CDR3 size: 16 residues. Trimming took 5 bases from V and 0 from J, leaving 15 bases between them. CDR3 region: CASSPTNLLSTDTQYF. CDR3 DNA: TGTGCCAGCAGCCCGACAAACCTCTTGAGCACAGATACGCAGTATTTT.

The chain joins TRBV7-9 to TRBJ2-6, with TRBD1 identical over 10 bases. Germline CDR1 and CDR2: SEHNR and FQNEAQ (reference sequence). J lost 4 bases, V lost 6 bases, and 6 bases had no gene match. The length of the CDR3 is 16 residues. CDR3: CASSSGTGVGANVLTF. The CDR3 DNA is TGTGCCAGCAGTTCCGGGACAGGGGTCGGGGCCAACGTCCTGACTTTC. Combining the CDR3 with reference TRBV7-9 and TRBJ2-6 gives the whole variable domain DTGVSQNPRHKITKRGQNVTFRCDPISEHNRLYWYRQTLGQGPEFLTYFQNEAQLEKSRLLSDRFSAERPKGSFSTLEIQRTEQGDSAMYLCASSSGTGVGANVLTFGAGSRLTVL.

The CDR3 region has the DNA TGTGCCAACCGTCGTTGGGGCGGGACAGAGTTATACGAGCAGTACTTC. This gives the protein CANRRWGGTELYEQYF. The rearrangement uses TRBV6-4 and TRBJ2-7, with TRBD1 as a possible D gene (7 bases). Germline V gene lookup returns CDR1 MRHNA and CDR2 SNTAGT. Trimming stripped 10 bases from V and 4 bases from J, with 26 bases between. The CDR3 spans 16 residues.

The chain carries TRBV29-1 and TRBJ1-2; D remains unclear. The CDR3 is 22 amino acids. V lost 0 bases to trimming and J lost 8 bases, with 40 bases between them. Germline assignment: CDR1 SQVTM and CDR2 ANQGSEA. This CDR3 is CSVEDQLLAPVTKTEGVYGYTF. In nucleotides, the CDR3 is TGCAGCGTTGAAGATCAACTGCTGGCACCCGTTACCAAGACCGAGGGAGTATACGGCTACACCTTC.

The chain joins TRBV7-9 to TRBJ2-3; D not certain. CDR3 size: 15 residues. Germline-derived CDR1 and CDR2 are SEHNR and FQNEAQ (reference sequence). V lost 5 bases and J lost 3, with 15 bases in between. CDR3 sequence reads: CASSPEVMVTDTQYF. The CDR3 coding sequence is TGTGCCAGCAGCCCCGAGGTTATGGTGACAGATACGCAGTATTTT.

This clonotype was found once. The junction differs from germline at one of its ends, possibly a read error. The chain employs TRBV7-8 and TRBJ1-6; perhaps TRBD1 as D (6 bases). The CDR3 runs to 15 residues. Germline V gene sequence: CDR1 SGHVS, CDR2 FQNEAQ. CDR3 amino acids: CATGGGSSYNSPLHF. Here the CDR3 DNA reads TGTGCCACCGGAGGGGGGAGCTCCTATAATTCACCTCTCCACTTT. Full variable domain (remainder filled in from reference TRBV7-8 and TRBJ1-6): GAGVSQSPRYKVAKRGQDVALRCDPISGHVSLFWYQQALGQGPEFLTYFQNEAQLDKSGLPSDRFFAERPEGSVSTLKIQRTQQEDSAVYLCATGGGSSYNSPLHFGNGTRLTVT.

This clonotype came up once. The J gene is TRBJ1-2, the V gene TRBV4-3; tentative D call: TRBD1 (6 bases). The V gene's germline CDR1 is LGHNA and CDR2 YSLEER. CDR3 length: 14 residues. V shed 1 base and J shed 6 bases, with 12 bases lying between them. In nucleotides, the CDR3 is TGCGCCAGCAGCCAAGGAATACAGGGCCATGGCTACACCTTC. Amino acids: CASSQGIQGHGYTF.

This clonotype was recorded a few times. The genes are TRBV9 and TRBJ2-1; D not resolved. CDR3 size: 13 residues. The germline CDR1 and CDR2 sequences are SGDLS and YYNGEE. The ends were cut back, 3 bases at V and 8 bases at J, with 12 bases in the middle. The DNA for the CDR3 is TGTGCCAGCAGCGAACGGGTCCGGGATGAGCAGTTCTTC. Its protein is CASSERVRDEQFF.

This clonotype was detected only a few times. The chain employs TRBV7-9 and TRBJ2-3, with 8 bases aligning to TRBD1. V was clipped by 4 bases and J by 5 bases; unmatched bases: 8. The germline CDR1 and CDR2 sequences are SEHNR and FQNEAQ (reference sequence). This CDR3 comprises 15 residues. The CDR3 DNA follows: TGTGCCAGCAGCTCGGACAGGGTCCTTCAAGATACGCAGTATTTT. Amino acids: CASSSDRVLQDTQYF.